These 28 T cell receptor beta chains share one sample of origin, sequenced in a study of T cell repertoires in cytomegalovirus infection. These receptors have no identified antigens. One entry per CDR3 protein, called by TCRdb with MiXCR from the reads. The sample yields around 430,000 distinct CDR3 sequences, about 42% seen once. Sequenced material: cultured PBMCs, taken from culture after CMV antigen stimulation. The receptors were gathered from a human donor in good health (CMV status not recorded). Some clones in this sample may be carry-over from other donors' samples.

The chain is built from TRBV7-2 and TRBJ2-5, with 8 bases identical to TRBD2. The germline V gene encodes CDR1 SGHTA and CDR2 FQGNSA. Germline trimming cut 4 bases from V and 4 bases from J; bases unmatched to any gene: 5. The CDR3 is 14 amino acids. CDR3 loop: CASSSPGGRETQYF. CDR3 bases: TGTGCCAGCAGCTCTCCGGGGGGGCGAGAGACCCAGTACTTC. Full variable domain (missing parts from reference TRBV7-2 and TRBJ2-5): GAGVSQSPSNKVTEKGKDVELRCDPISGHTALYWYRQSLGQGLEFLIYFQGNSAPDKSGLPSDRFSAERTGGSVSTLTIQRTQQEDSAVYLCASSSPGGRETQYFGPGTRLLVL.

V is TRBV20-1 and J is TRBJ2-1, with D uncertain. Germline CDR1 DFQATT, CDR2 SNEGSKA (reference sequence). CDR3 length equals 10 residues. V was pared by 3 bases and J by 8 bases, with 5 bases between. This chain's CDR3 is CSASADEQFF. CDR3 DNA: TGCAGTGCTAGTGCGGATGAGCAGTTCTTC.

The table lists this clonotype with a few counts. The V call is TRBV10-3, the J call TRBJ1-3; a possible D gene is TRBD1 (6 bases). The V gene's germline CDR1 is ENHRY and CDR2 SYGVKD. The length of the CDR3 is 14 residues. Trimming cost V 3 bases and J 7 bases, with 13 bases left between them. This CDR3 reads CAISDSGGGNTIYF. CDR3 coding DNA: TGTGCCATCAGTGATTCGGGAGGGGGTAACACCATATATTTT.

This chain joins TRBV20-1 and TRBJ1-1; D is unresolved. The germline V and J ends were trimmed by 6 bases and 10 bases, with 15 bases remaining between them. Germline V gene lookup returns CDR1 DFQATT and CDR2 SNEGSKA (reference sequence). The CDR3 sequence is 11 residues long. This chain's CDR3 is CSAPEQFTAFF. CDR3 DNA: TGCAGTGCACCAGAACAATTCACAGCTTTCTTT.

This chain links TRBV19 with TRBJ1-2; 7 bases line up with TRBD1. Germline assignment: CDR1 LNHDA and CDR2 SQIVND (reference sequence). The V segment lost 10 bases and the J segment 8 bases; nucleotides outside the gene matches: 19. The CDR3 is 15 amino acids. For the CDR3, the DNA is TGTGCCACTACGGCCCTTACAGGGGATGGTTGGGGCTACACCTTC. Its translation: CATTALTGDGWGYTF.

This clonotype came up a few times. The chain carries TRBV7-6 and TRBJ1-1, with D unresolved. V shed 5 bases and J shed 11 bases, with 12 bases lying between them. CDR1 and CDR2 from the germline V gene are SGHVS and FNYEAQ. The CDR3 sequence is 11 residues long. This chain's CDR3 is CASSEAIWAFF. The DNA of the CDR3 is TGTGCCAGCAGCGAGGCCATCTGGGCTTTCTTT.

The chain couples TRBV6-2 or TRBV6-3 to TRBJ2-2; D is uncertain. This CDR3 is 13 amino acids long. The V gene lost 6 bases and the J gene lost 8 bases, with 13 bases spanning the gap. Germline V CDR1 and CDR2: MNHEY, SVGEGT. CDR3 in DNA: TGTGCCAGCAGCCTGCTGTTGTCTGGGGAGCTGTTTTTT. Encoded protein: CASSLLLSGELFF.

The chain employs TRBV20-1 and TRBJ2-1, with 7 nucleotides matching TRBD2. With 0 bases clipped from V and 2 bases from J, the junction kept 7 bases outside the gene matches. The CDR3 sequence is 16 residues long. In germline, CDR1 is DFQATT, CDR2 SNEGSKA (reference sequence). CDR3 protein: CSARDLLAEAYNEQFF. In nucleotides, the CDR3 is TGCAGTGCTAGAGATCTGCTAGCGGAGGCCTACAATGAGCAGTTCTTC.

This clonotype was counted a single time. The chain combines TRBV6-2 or TRBV6-3 with TRBJ2-5; D gene ambiguous. The length of the CDR3 is 14 residues. Germline V gene lookup returns CDR1 MNHEY and CDR2 SVGEGT. Trimming left V 3 bases short and J 4 bases short, with 12 bases between. In nucleotides, the CDR3 is TGTGCCAGCAGTTATGGTAGAACTGGAGAGACCCAGTACTTC. This gives the protein CASSYGRTGETQYF.

This clonotype has a single count. A read error may be the cause here, since a much bigger clone is one base away. CDR3: CASSLDRTGELFF. The CDR3, as DNA: TGTGCCAGCAGCTTAGATCGGACCGGGGAGCTGTTTTTT. The chain couples TRBV11-2 to TRBJ2-2; D remains ambiguous. This CDR3 contains 13 residues. V lost 0 bases and J 5 bases, leaving 4 bases between the germline ends. CDR1 and CDR2 from the germline V gene are SGHAT and FQNNGV.

The chain carries TRBV5-1 and TRBJ2-1; 7 positions agree with TRBD2. Germline V CDR1 and CDR2: SGHRS, YFSETQ. The ends lost 2 bases at V and 5 bases at J; junction bases unmatched: 4. CDR3 size: 14 residues. The CDR3 DNA is TGCGCCAGCAGCTTTGGGACTACAGACAATGAGCAGTTCTTC. This sequence encodes CASSFGTTDNEQFF.

This clonotype has a handful of counts. The chain couples TRBV7-8 to TRBJ1-2; tentative D call: TRBD1 (6 bases). Germline CDR1 reads SGHVS; CDR2 reads FQNEAQ. This CDR3 has 13 residues. Trimming cost V 5 bases and J 4 bases, with 11 bases left between them. The CDR3 region is CASSIGQPYGYTF. In DNA, the CDR3 is TGTGCCAGCAGCATCGGACAGCCCTATGGCTACACCTTC.

This clonotype has just one count. The J gene is TRBJ2-7, the V gene TRBV10-3; D not resolved. This CDR3 spans 15 amino acids. Looked up from germline, CDR1 is ENHRY and CDR2 is SYGVKD. Trimming removed 0 bases at V and 4 bases at J, with 13 bases between. The CDR3 coding sequence is TGTGCCATCAGTGAGTCAGACTGGCGGACGTACGAGCAGTACTTC. It is translated as CAISESDWRTYEQYF.

The gene calls are TRBV13 and TRBJ1-1; D is possibly TRBD1 (5 bases). The CDR3 covers 15 residues. From germline, CDR1 is PRHDT and CDR2 FYEKMQ (reference sequence). Trimming pared 5 bases from V and 7 bases from J, leaving 20 bases between. DNA for the CDR3: TGTGCCAGCAGCGCCTCCGGGCAGGGCGGTGTTGAAGCTTTCTTT. Its translation: CASSASGQGGVEAFF.

This chain links TRBV7-2 with TRBJ1-1, with D possibly matching TRBD1 (6 bases). The CDR3 consists of 14 residues. Deletions cut 1 base from V and 5 bases from J, with 11 bases between. From germline, CDR1 is SGHTA and CDR2 FQGNSA. The CDR3 bases are TGTGCCAGCAGCTTAGGCGGGGGGCTGACTGAAGCTTTCTTT. This codes for CASSLGGGLTEAFF.

The V gene is TRBV19, the J gene TRBJ1-2, with D possibly matching TRBD1 (5 bases). In germline, CDR1 is LNHDA, CDR2 SQIVND (reference sequence). The CDR3 is made up of 14 amino acids. Trimming cost V 5 bases and J 2 bases, with 12 bases left between them. The CDR3 DNA reads TGTGCCAGTAGTTTGATCGGGGGGAACTATGGCTACACCTTC. This codes for CASSLIGGNYGYTF.

The chain couples TRBV7-8 to TRBJ2-7; the D gene is possibly TRBD2 (6 bases). Trimming removed 8 bases from V and 6 bases from J, with 20 bases in between. In germline, CDR1 is SGHVS, CDR2 FQNEAQ. The CDR3 has 14 residues. The CDR3 DNA follows: TGTGCCAGCGCCCCGGGACTCTTTCCCGCCGAGCAGTACTTC. Its translation: CASAPGLFPAEQYF.

This clonotype was seen a handful of times. The junction departs from germline at one end; a sequencing error may be responsible. The V call is TRBV4-1, the J call TRBJ2-2; the D is unclear. Germline loops: CDR1 MGHRA, CDR2 YSYEKL. The CDR3 length is 13 residues. CDR3 nucleotides: TGTGCCAGCAGCCAAGAAATGTTCCGGGAGCTGTTTTTT. This translates into CASSQEMFRELFF.

The chain has TRBV7-9 and TRBJ1-1; D ambiguous. Germline V gene data show CDR1 as SEHNR and CDR2 as FQNEAQ (reference sequence). V lost 1 base, J lost 7 bases, and 13 bases lay in between. The CDR3 contains 14 residues. As DNA, the CDR3 is TGTGCCAGCAGCTTAGTACGCCTGACGAGTGAAGCTTTCTTT. Its protein is CASSLVRLTSEAFF.

The rearrangement uses TRBV7-2 and TRBJ2-3; 8 nucleotides line up with TRBD1. V lost 5 bases and J lost 6; bases outside the gene matches: 7. The CDR3 is made up of 14 amino acids. Germline CDR1 and CDR2: SGHTA and FQGNSA. The CDR3 region has the DNA TGTGCCAGCAGCGAATCGACAGGGGAGGATACGCAGTATTTT. Amino acid sequence: CASSESTGEDTQYF.

This clonotype was counted a few times. This chain joins TRBV20-1 and TRBJ2-4, with D hard to call. CDR1 DFQATT and CDR2 SNEGSKA come from the germline V gene (reference sequence). With 2 bases removed from V and 0 bases from J, the gap between germline ends came to 8 bases. This CDR3 comprises 14 residues. The CDR3 protein is CSARIPAAKNIQYF. For the CDR3, the DNA is TGCAGTGCTAGAATCCCGGCAGCCAAAAACATTCAGTACTTC.

V and J are TRBV6-6 and TRBJ2-5, with D maybe TRBD2 (5 bases). The germline CDR1 and CDR2 sequences are MNHNY and SVGAGI (reference sequence). V gave up 6 bases and J gave up 2 bases, with 19 bases separating them. This CDR3 spans 16 amino acids. As DNA, the CDR3 is TGTGCCAGCAGAGCCCGAGGTTGGGAGAGTCAAGAGACCCAGTACTTC. Amino acid sequence: CASRARGWESQETQYF.

The chain is built from TRBV2 and TRBJ1-3; D might be TRBD1 (6 bases). V dropped 3 bases and J dropped 0 bases, with 18 bases sitting between them. This CDR3 region has 18 residues. Germline CDR1 and CDR2: SNHLY and FYNNEI. The CDR3 DNA follows: TGTGCCAGCAGTGACAGGGGCATATTTCTCCGCTCTGGAAACACCATATATTTT. This translates into CASSDRGIFLRSGNTIYF.

This chain uses TRBV7-9 with TRBJ2-3, with 9 positions matching TRBD2. J gave up 2 bases and V 2 bases, and 5 bases lay outside the gene matches. CDR1 is SEHNR and CDR2 is FQNEAQ in the germline V gene (reference sequence). The CDR3 consists of 16 residues. Here the CDR3 DNA reads TGTGCCAGCAGCTTAACAGCGGGGGGATACACAGATACGCAGTATTTT. This sequence encodes CASSLTAGGYTDTQYF. Full variable domain (missing parts from reference TRBV7-9 and TRBJ2-3): DTGVSQNPRHKITKRGQNVTFRCDPISEHNRLYWYRQTLGQGPEFLTYFQNEAQLEKSRLLSDRFSAERPKGSFSTLEIQRTEQGDSAMYLCASSLTAGGYTDTQYFGPGTRLTVL.

The rearrangement links TRBV19 to TRBJ2-7; 8 bases align to TRBD2. J gave up 6 bases and V 3 bases, and 13 bases lay outside the gene matches. This CDR3 is built from 16 residues. Germline CDR1 and CDR2: LNHDA and SQIVND (reference sequence). The DNA of the CDR3 is TGTGCCAGTAGTATGGGTAGCGGGACCCCAACAGGCGAGCAGTACTTC. Encoded protein: CASSMGSGTPTGEQYF.

This clonotype turned up a few times. This chain uses TRBV12-3 or TRBV12-4 with TRBJ2-3, with D tentatively TRBD1 or TRBD2 (6 bases each). This CDR3 spans 14 amino acids. V lost 6 bases, J lost 1 base, and 11 bases lay in between. This CDR3 reads CASSHGGGTDTQYF. In DNA form, the CDR3 reads TGTGCCAGCAGCCACGGGGGCGGCACAGATACGCAGTATTTT.

The chain combines TRBV12-3 or TRBV12-4 with TRBJ1-1, with D perhaps matching TRBD1 (6 bases). The CDR3 extends over 14 amino acids. Trimming removed 3 bases from V and 5 bases from J, with 13 bases in between. The CDR3 here is CASSLSGQKTEAFF. Here the CDR3 DNA reads TGTGCCAGCAGTTTGTCGGGACAAAAGACTGAAGCTTTCTTT.

The CDR3 nucleotides are TGTGCCAGCATCGGGACACCTAGGGATACGCAGTATTTT. Protein sequence: CASIGTPRDTQYF. The rearrangement links TRBV6-2 or TRBV6-3 to TRBJ2-3, with TRBD1 as a possible D gene (6 bases). The CDR3 sequence is 13 residues long. Trimming took off 7 bases at V and 6 bases at J, with 14 bases between the two ends. From germline, CDR1 is MNHEY and CDR2 SVGEGT.